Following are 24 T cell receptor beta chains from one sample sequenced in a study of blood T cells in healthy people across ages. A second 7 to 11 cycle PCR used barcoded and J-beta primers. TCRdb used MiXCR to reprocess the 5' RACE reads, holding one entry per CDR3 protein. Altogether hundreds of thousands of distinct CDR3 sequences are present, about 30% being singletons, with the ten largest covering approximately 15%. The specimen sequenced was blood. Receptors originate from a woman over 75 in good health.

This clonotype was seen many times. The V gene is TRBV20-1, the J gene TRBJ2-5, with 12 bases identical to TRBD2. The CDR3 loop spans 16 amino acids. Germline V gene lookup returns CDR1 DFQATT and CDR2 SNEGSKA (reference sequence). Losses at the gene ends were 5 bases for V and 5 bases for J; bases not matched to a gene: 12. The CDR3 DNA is TGCAGTGCTTTTAAGGCTAGCGGGGGGGGAATGGAGACCCAGTACTTC. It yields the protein CSAFKASGGGMETQYF.

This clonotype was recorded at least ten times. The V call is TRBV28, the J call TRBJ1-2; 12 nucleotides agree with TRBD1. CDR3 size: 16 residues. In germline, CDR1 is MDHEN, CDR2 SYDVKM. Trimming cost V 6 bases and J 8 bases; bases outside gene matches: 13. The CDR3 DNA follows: TGTGCCAGCAGGCAACCGGGACAGGGGGCGCGAAGCGGCTACACCTTC. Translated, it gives CASRQPGQGARSGYTF.

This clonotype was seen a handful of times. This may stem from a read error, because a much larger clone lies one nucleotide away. In nucleotides, the CDR3 is TGTGCCAGCAGCCTAGAGGCCCTCAGCAATGAGCAGTACTTC. Its protein is CASSLEALSNEQYF. V usage is TRBV7-2 and J usage is TRBJ2-5, with D uncertain. V lost 5 bases and J lost 11, with 21 bases in between. Germline V gene data show CDR1 as SGHTA and CDR2 as FQGNSA. This CDR3 has 14 residues.

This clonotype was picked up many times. In nucleotides, the CDR3 is TGTGCCAGCTCCGTACAGGGAGGAGGCTCTGAAGCTTTCTTT. Amino acid sequence: CASSVQGGGSEAFF. The chain joins TRBV18 to TRBJ1-1, with D perhaps matching TRBD1 (6 bases). Germline loops: CDR1 KGHSH, CDR2 LQKENI. The CDR3 consists of 14 residues. V was clipped by 6 bases and J by 6 bases, with 17 bases between them.

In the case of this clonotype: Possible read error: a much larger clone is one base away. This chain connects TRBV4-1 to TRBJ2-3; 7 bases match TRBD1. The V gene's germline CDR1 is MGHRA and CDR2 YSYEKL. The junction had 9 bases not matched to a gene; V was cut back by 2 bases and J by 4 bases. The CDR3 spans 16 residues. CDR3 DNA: TGCGCCAGCAGCCAAACGAGGGGGCTCGGCGCAGATACGCAGTATTTT. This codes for CASSQTRGLGADTQYF.

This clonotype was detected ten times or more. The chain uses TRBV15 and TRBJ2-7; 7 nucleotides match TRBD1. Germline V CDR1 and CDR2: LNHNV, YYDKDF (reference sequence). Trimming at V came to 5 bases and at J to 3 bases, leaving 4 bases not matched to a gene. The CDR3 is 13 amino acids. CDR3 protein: CATSVNRGYEQYF. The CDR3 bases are TGTGCCACCAGCGTTAACAGGGGCTACGAGCAGTACTTC. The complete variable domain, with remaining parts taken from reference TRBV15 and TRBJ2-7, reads DAMVIQNPRYQVTQFGKPVTLSCSQTLNHNVMYWYQQKSSQAPKLLFHYYDKDFNNEADTPDNFQSRRPNTSFCFLDIRSPGLGDTAMYLCATSVNRGYEQYFGPGTRLTVT.

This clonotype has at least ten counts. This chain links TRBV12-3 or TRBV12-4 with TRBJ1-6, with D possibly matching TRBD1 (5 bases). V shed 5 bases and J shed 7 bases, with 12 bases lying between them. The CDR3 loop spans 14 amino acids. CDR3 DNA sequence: TGTGCCAGCAGTCTTGCAGGGAAGAATTCACCCCTCCACTTT. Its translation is CASSLAGKNSPLHF.

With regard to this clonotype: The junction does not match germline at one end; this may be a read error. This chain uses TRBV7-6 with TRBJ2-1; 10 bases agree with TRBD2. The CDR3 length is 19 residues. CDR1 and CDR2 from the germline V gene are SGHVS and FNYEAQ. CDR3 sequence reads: CASSLEASGRTILNNEQFF. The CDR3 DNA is TGTGCCAGCAGTTTAGAGGCTAGCGGGAGAACCATATTAAACAATGAGCAGTTCTTC. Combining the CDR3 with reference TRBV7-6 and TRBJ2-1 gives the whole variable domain GAGVSQSPRYKVTKRGQDVALRCDPISGHVSLYWYRQALGQGPEFLTYFNYEAQQDKSGLPNDRFSAERPEGSISTLTIQRTEQRDSAMYRCASSLEASGRTILNNEQFFGPGTRLTVL.

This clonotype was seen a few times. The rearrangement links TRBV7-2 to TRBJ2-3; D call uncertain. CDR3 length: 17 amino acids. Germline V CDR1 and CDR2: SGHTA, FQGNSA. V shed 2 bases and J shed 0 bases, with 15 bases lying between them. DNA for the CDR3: TGTGCCAGCAGCTTAAGGTGGGCAACCACTAGCACAGATACGCAGTATTTT. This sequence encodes CASSLRWATTSTDTQYF.

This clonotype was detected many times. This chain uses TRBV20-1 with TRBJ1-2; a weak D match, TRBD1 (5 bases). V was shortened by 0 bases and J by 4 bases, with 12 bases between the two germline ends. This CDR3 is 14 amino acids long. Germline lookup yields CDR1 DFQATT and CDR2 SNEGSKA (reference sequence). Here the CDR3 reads CSARDTGRGYGYTF. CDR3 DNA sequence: TGCAGTGCTAGAGATACGGGACGGGGCTATGGCTACACCTTC.

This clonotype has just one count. The CDR3 sequence: CASSLRTSGGTDTQYF. CDR3 nucleotides: TGTGCCAGCAGCTTGAGGACTAGCGGGGGGACAGATACGCAGTATTTT. The rearrangement uses TRBV7-2 and TRBJ2-3, with TRBD2 matching 14 bases. CDR1 SGHTA and CDR2 FQGNSA come from the germline V gene. The CDR3 is made up of 16 amino acids. Trimming at V came to 3 bases and at J to 3 bases, leaving 2 bases not matched to a gene.

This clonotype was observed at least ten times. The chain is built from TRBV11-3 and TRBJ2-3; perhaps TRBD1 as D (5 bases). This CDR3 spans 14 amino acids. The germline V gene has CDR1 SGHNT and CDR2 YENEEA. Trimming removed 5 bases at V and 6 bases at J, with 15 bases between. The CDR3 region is CASSTRTLSDTQYF. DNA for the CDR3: TGTGCCAGCAGCACCCGGACACTCTCTGATACGCAGTATTTT.

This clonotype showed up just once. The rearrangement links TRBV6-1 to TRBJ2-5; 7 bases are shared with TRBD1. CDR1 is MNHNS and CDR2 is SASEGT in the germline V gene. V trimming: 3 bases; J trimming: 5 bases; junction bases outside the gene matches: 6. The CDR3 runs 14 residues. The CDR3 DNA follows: TGTGCCAGCAGTGACACAGGGGATTGGGAGACCCAGTACTTC. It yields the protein CASSDTGDWETQYF.

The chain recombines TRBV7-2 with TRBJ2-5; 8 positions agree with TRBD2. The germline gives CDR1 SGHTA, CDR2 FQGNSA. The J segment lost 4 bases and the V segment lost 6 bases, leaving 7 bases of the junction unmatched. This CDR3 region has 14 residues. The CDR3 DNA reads TGTGCCAGCAGGGGACTAGAGGGGGGAGAGACCCAGTACTTC. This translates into CASRGLEGGETQYF.

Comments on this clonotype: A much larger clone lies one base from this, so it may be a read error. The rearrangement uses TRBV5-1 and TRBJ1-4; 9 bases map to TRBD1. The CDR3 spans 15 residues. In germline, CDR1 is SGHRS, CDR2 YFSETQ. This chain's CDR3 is CTSSPRRDRAEKLFF. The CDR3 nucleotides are TGCACCAGCAGCCCCCGCCGGGACAGGGCTGAAAAACTGTTTTTT. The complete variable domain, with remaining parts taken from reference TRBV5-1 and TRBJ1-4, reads KAGVTQTPRYLIKTRGQQVTLSCSPISGHRSVSWYQQTPGQGLQFLFEYFSETQRNKGNFPGRFSGRQFSNSRSEMNVSTLELGDSALYLCTSSPRRDRAEKLFFGSGTQLSVL.

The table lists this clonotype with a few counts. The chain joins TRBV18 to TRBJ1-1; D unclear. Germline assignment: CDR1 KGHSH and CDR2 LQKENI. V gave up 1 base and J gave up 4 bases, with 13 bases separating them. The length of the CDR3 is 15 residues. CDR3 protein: CASSPQQSMATEAFF. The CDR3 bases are TGTGCCAGCTCACCACAGCAGAGTATGGCCACTGAAGCTTTCTTT. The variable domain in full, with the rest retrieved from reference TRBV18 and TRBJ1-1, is NAGVMQNPRHLVRRRGQEARLRCSPMKGHSHVYWYRQLPEEGLKFMVYLQKENIIDESGMPKERFSAEFPKEGPSILRIQQVVRGDSAAYFCASSPQQSMATEAFFGQGTRLTVV.

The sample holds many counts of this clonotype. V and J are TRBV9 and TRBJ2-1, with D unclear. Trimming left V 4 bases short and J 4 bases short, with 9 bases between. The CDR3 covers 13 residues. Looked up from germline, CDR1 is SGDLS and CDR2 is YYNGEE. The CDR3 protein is CASSLYPYNEQFF. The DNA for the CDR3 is TGTGCCAGCAGCTTGTATCCTTACAATGAGCAGTTCTTC.

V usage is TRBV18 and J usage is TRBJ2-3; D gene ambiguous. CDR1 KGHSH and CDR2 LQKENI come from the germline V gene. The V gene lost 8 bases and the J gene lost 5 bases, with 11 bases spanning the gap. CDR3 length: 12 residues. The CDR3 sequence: CASTNQRDTQYF. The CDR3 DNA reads TGTGCCAGCACCAACCAGCGAGATACGCAGTATTTT.

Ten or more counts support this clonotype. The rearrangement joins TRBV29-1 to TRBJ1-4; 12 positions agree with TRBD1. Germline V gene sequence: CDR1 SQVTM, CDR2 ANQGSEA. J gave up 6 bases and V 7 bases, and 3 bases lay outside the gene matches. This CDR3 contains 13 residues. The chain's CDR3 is CSAGTGGHEKLFF. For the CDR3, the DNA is TGCAGCGCCGGGACAGGGGGCCATGAAAAACTGTTTTTT.

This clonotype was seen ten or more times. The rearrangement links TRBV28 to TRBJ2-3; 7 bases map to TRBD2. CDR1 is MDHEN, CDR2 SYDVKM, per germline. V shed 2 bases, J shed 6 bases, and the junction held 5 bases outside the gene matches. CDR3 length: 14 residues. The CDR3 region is CASSLAGVQDTQYF. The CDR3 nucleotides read TGTGCCAGCAGTTTAGCGGGGGTCCAGGATACGCAGTATTTT.

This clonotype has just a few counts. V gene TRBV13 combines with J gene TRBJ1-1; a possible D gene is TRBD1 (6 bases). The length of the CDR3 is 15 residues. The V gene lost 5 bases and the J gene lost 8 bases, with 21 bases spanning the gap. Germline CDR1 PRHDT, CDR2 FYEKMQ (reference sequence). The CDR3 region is CASSLGETGKHEAFF. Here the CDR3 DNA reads TGTGCCAGCAGCCTCGGAGAGACAGGAAAACACGAAGCTTTCTTT.

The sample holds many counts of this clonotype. The CDR3, as DNA: TGTGCCAGCTCACCACCCAGCGGCAGGGATACGCAGTATTTT. Its translation is CASSPPSGRDTQYF. The rearrangement joins TRBV18 to TRBJ2-3; perhaps TRBD2 as D (5 bases). V shed 0 bases and J shed 6 bases, with 10 bases lying between them. This CDR3 contains 14 residues. Germline CDR1 and CDR2: KGHSH and LQKENI.

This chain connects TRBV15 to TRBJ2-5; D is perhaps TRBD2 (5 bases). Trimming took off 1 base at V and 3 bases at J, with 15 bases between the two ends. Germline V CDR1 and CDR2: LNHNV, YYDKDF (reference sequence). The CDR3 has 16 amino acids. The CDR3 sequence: CATSRGTQRDKETQYF. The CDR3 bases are TGTGCCACCAGCAGAGGAACCCAACGGGATAAAGAGACCCAGTACTTC. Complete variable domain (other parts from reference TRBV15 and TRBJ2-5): DAMVIQNPRYQVTQFGKPVTLSCSQTLNHNVMYWYQQKSSQAPKLLFHYYDKDFNNEADTPDNFQSRRPNTSFCFLDIRSPGLGDTAMYLCATSRGTQRDKETQYFGPGTRLLVL.

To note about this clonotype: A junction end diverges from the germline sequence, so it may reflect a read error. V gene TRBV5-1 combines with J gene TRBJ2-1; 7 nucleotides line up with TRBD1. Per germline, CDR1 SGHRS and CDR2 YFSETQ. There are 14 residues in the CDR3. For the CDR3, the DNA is TGCGCCGGCAGCTGGCGTGACAGGGCCCATGAGCAGTTCTTC. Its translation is CAGSWRDRAHEQFF.